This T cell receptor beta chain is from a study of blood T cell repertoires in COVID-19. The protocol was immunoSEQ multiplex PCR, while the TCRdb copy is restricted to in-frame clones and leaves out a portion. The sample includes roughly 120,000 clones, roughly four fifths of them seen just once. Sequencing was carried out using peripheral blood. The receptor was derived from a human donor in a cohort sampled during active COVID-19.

CDR3 amino acids: CATRGAYNEQFF. CDR3 sequence (DNA): TGCGCCACCAGGGGAGCGTACAATGAGCAGTTCTTC. The chain couples TRBV4-1 to TRBJ2-1, with D maybe TRBD1 (6 bases). Germline CDR1 and CDR2: MGHRA and YSYEKL. The germline V and J ends were trimmed by 10 bases and 4 bases, with 11 bases remaining between them. The CDR3 loop spans 12 amino acids.